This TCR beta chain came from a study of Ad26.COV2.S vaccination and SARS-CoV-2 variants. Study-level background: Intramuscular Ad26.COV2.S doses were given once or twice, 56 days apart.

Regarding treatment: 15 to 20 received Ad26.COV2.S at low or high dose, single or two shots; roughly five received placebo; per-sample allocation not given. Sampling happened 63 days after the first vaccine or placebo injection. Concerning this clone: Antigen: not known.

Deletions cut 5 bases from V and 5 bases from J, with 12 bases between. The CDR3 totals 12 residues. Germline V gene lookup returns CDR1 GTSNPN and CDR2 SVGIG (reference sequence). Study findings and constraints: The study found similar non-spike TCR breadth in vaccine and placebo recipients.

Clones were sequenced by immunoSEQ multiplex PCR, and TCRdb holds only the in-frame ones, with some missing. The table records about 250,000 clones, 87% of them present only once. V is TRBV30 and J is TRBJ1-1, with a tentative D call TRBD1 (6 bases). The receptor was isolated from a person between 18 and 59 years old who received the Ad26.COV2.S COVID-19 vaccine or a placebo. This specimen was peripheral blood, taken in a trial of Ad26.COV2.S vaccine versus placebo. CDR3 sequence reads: CAWGVQGTEAFF. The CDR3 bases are TGTGCCTGGGGGGTACAGGGTACTGAAGCTTTCTTT.